This T cell receptor beta chain is drawn from a study of CD8+CD57+ T cells in acquired aplastic anemia. The overall study: Recorded DNA amounts for sorted CD4+ and CD8+ cells had an average of approximately 3 ug. Study observations and caveats: Patient and control CD8+ Simpson's diversity was not significantly different.

TCR beta VDJ and CDR3 profiles were obtained from a genomic DNA template. MiXCR, applied by TCRdb to the reads, yields one record per CDR3 protein. The profile shows over 150,000 distinct CDR3 sequences, roughly 49% of them singletons. Comments on this clonotype: Its antigen is not known.

All patients picked for sequencing had shown, by flow cytometry, an expansion of CD8+CD57+ cells. Among the patients, all had severe acquired aplastic anemia. Patient blood was sampled before any therapy had been received. The clonotype was recovered from a human donor with aplastic anemia. Source material: sorted CD4+, CD8+, or CD8+CD57+ T cells (not recorded which) from PBMCs.

CDR3 nucleotides: TGCGCCAGCAGCATCGGGACTCTTAATTCACCCCTCCACTTT. Its protein product is CASSIGTLNSPLHF. The genes are TRBV5-1 and TRBJ1-6; D might be TRBD1 (5 bases). Trimming took 4 bases from V and 6 from J, leaving 11 bases between them. Germline V gene sequence: CDR1 SGHRS, CDR2 YFSETQ. This CDR3 is built from 14 residues.